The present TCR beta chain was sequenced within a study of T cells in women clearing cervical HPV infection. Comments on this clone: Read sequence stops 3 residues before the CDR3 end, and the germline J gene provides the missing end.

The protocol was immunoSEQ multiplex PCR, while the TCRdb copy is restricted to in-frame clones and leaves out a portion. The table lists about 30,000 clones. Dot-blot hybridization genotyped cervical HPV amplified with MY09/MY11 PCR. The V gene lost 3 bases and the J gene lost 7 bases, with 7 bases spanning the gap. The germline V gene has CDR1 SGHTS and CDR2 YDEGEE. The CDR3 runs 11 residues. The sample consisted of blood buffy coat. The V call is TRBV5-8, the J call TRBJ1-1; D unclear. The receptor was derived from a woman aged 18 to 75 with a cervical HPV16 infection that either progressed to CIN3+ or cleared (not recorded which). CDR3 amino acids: CASSSGGEAFF. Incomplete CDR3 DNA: TGTGCCAGCAGCTCAGGAGGTGAA.